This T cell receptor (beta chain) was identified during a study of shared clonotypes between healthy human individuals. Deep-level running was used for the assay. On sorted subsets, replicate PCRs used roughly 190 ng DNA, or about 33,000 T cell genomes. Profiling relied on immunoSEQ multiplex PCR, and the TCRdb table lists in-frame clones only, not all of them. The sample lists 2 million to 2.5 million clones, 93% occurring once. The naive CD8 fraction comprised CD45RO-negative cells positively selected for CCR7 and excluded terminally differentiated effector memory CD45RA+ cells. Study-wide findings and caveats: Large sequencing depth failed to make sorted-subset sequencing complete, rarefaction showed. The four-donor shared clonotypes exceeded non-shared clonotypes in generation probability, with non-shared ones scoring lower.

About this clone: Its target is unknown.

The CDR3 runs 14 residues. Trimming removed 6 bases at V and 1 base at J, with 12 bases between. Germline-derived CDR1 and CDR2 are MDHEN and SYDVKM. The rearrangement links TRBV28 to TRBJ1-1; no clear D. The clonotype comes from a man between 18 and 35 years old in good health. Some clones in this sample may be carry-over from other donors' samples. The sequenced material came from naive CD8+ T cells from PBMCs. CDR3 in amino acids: CASSLGRRNTEAFF. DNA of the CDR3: TGTGCCAGCAGCCTTGGACGCAGGAACACTGAAGCTTTCTTT.